Listed below are T cell receptor beta chains from one sample, sequenced in a study of T cell responses to AZD1222 COVID-19 vaccine. Libraries were prepared by immunoSEQ multiplex PCR; TCRdb keeps only in-frame clonotypes and omits some of them. The repertoire holds approximately 140,000 clones, with roughly 93% as singletons. The specimen was peripheral blood, collected on day 0 of MenACWY control vaccination. These receptor sequences come from an adult in good health. The CDR3 runs from the conserved cysteine through the conserved F or W. A D gene is named only where the DNA matches it firmly. Clone size is not always given. Where it is, it says once, few, many or a class for expanded clones.

d_call clone_size j_call v_call cdr3_aa cdr3_nt
NA NA TRBJ1-1 TRBV7-9 CASSLGQSRNTEAFF TGTGCCAGCAGCTTAGGACAGTCGAGAAACACTGAAGCTTTCTTT
NA NA TRBJ1-5 TRBV10-3 CAITAKRDQPQHF TGTGCCATCACCGCGAAAAGGGATCAGCCCCAGCATTTT
NA NA TRBJ1-2 TRBV12-3/TRBV12-4 CASSLGGGYTF TGTGCCAGCAGTTTAGGGGGTGGCTACACCTTC
NA NA TRBJ2-3 TRBV7-9 CASSLRTGLSTDTQYF TGTGCCAGCAGCTTAAGAACGGGTTTGAGCACAGATACGCAGTATTTT
NA NA TRBJ2-7 TRBV7-2 CASSLDIGLYEQYF TGTGCCAGCAGCTTGGACATAGGCCTGTACGAGCAGTACTTC
NA NA TRBJ2-1 TRBV18 CASSQDSYNEQFF TGTGCCAGCTCACAGGACAGTTACAATGAGCAGTTCTTC
NA NA TRBJ1-6 TRBV5-4 CASAPSRGRNSPLHF TGTGCCAGCGCCCCAAGTCGGGGTAGGAATTCACCCCTCCACTTT
NA few TRBJ1-1 TRBV2 CASGGAEAFF TGTGCCAGCGGGGGCGCTGAAGCTTTCTTT
TRBD1 NA TRBJ1-4 TRBV30 CAWQGQAIGGLFF TGTGCCTGGCAGGGACAGGCGATCGGGGGACTGTTTTTT
NA once TRBJ1-2 TRBV10-3 CAISESSAGTEANYGYTF TGTGCCATCAGTGAGTCGTCGGCAGGGACGGAAGCTAACTATGGCTACACCTTC
NA NA TRBJ1-2 TRBV5-4 CASSFLRPDGYTF TGTGCCAGCAGCTTCCTCAGGCCGGATGGCTACACCTTC
NA once TRBJ1-1 TRBV5-5 CASSFVLNTEAFF TGTGCCAGCAGCTTCGTCTTGAACACTGAAGCTTTCTTT
NA NA TRBJ2-1 TRBV29-1 CSVEERAGVTYNEQFF TGCAGCGTTGAAGAAAGAGCCGGAGTGACGTACAATGAGCAGTTCTTC
TRBD1 once TRBJ1-1 TRBV18 CASSTGTAEAFF TGTGCCAGCTCAACCGGGACAGCAGAAGCTTTCTTT
NA NA TRBJ1-1 TRBV6-5 CASRGSIMNTEAFF TGTGCCAGCAGGGGCTCAATCATGAACACTGAAGCTTTCTTT
NA NA TRBJ1-6 TRBV6-2/TRBV6-3 CASSPTSSYNSPLHF TGTGCCAGCAGCCCGACCTCGTCCTATAATTCACCCCTCCACTTT
NA NA TRBJ2-7 TRBV19 CASSIGVVSEQYF TGTGCCAGTAGTATAGGGGTGGTATCTGAGCAGTACTTC
TRBD1 NA TRBJ1-5 TRBV27 CASSYTGGFNQPQHF TGTGCCAGCAGTTATACAGGGGGCTTCAATCAGCCCCAGCATTTT
NA NA TRBJ2-7 TRBV6-5 CASSPSGGMVYEQYF TGTGCCAGCAGTCCATCGGGTGGGATGGTCTACGAGCAGTACTTC
NA NA TRBJ1-2 TRBV6-1 CASSELIGGYGYTF TGTGCCAGCAGTGAACTTATAGGGGGCTATGGCTACACCTTC
NA few TRBJ1-1 TRBV19 CASSIVAAKNTEAFF TGTGCCAGTAGTATAGTAGCAGCCAAGAACACTGAAGCTTTCTTT
TRBD1 NA TRBJ2-7 TRBV7-9 CASSPGQGAFEQYF TGTGCCAGCAGCCCGGGACAGGGGGCATTCGAGCAGTACTTC
NA NA TRBJ1-2 TRBV7-2 CASSSQGPTNYGYTF TGTGCCAGCAGCTCCCAGGGGCCTACTAACTATGGCTACACCTTC
NA NA TRBJ2-2 TRBV12-5 CASGPQGVRTGELFF TGTGCTAGTGGACCACAGGGAGTTCGGACCGGGGAGCTGTTTTTT
NA NA TRBJ2-1 TRBV4-1 CASSQVTTGSYNEQFF TGCGCCAGCAGCCAAGTCACCACAGGCTCCTACAATGAGCAGTTCTTC
TRBD1 NA TRBJ1-3 TRBV9 CASSPQQGVRSGNTIYF TGTGCCAGCAGCCCGCAGCAGGGGGTAAGATCTGGAAACACCATATATTTT
TRBD1 NA TRBJ1-4 TRBV11-2 CASSSTGWGTNEKLFF TGTGCCAGCAGCTCGACAGGGTGGGGAACTAATGAAAAACTGTTTTTT
NA NA TRBJ1-5 TRBV6-1 CASSERGIGQPQHF TGTGCCAGCAGTGAGCGGGGTATCGGACAGCCCCAGCATTTT
NA NA TRBJ1-5 TRBV30 CAWSVSRYNQPQHF TGTGCCTGGAGTGTAAGCAGGTACAATCAGCCCCAGCATTTT
NA few TRBJ1-6 TRBV27 CASSLGYNSPLHF TGTGCCAGCAGTTTGGGGTATAATTCACCCCTCCACTTT
NA once TRBJ2-1 TRBV7-9 CASSKGSAYNEQFF TGTGCCAGCAGCAAGGGGTCAGCCTACAATGAGCAGTTCTTC
NA NA TRBJ2-5 TRBV28 CASSLRQVQETQYF TGTGCCAGCAGTTTAAGGCAGGTCCAAGAGACCCAGTACTTC
NA NA TRBJ1-2 TRBV7-2 CASSLVRTTTNYGYTF TGTGCCAGCAGCTTAGTTCGGACAACAACTAACTATGGCTACACCTTC
NA NA TRBJ1-1 TRBV6-6 CASSYSSGAEAFF TGTGCCAGCAGTTACTCGAGCGGGGCTGAAGCTTTCTTT
TRBD1 NA TRBJ1-5 TRBV2 CASSGQGAGNQPQHF TGTGCCAGCAGTGGACAGGGGGCTGGTAATCAGCCCCAGCATTTT
TRBD2 NA TRBJ2-1 TRBV5-4 CASSLVGTSTEQFF TGTGCCAGCAGCTTGGTAGGGACTAGCACTGAGCAGTTCTTC
NA NA TRBJ2-2 TRBV13 CASSLGLGTSGELFF TGTGCCAGCAGCTTAGGCCTGGGGACGTCCGGGGAGCTGTTTTTT
NA once TRBJ2-2 TRBV12-3/TRBV12-4 CASRLTETGELFF TGTGCCAGCAGACTTACAGAGACCGGGGAGCTGTTTTTT
NA NA TRBJ2-6 TRBV5-6 CASRWTVSTVLTF TGTGCCAGCAGGTGGACAGTCTCTACTGTCCTGACTTTC
NA NA TRBJ2-1 TRBV5-1 CASRIDSYNEQFF TGCGCCAGCAGGATCGACTCCTACAATGAGCAGTTCTTC
TRBD1 NA TRBJ1-1 TRBV4-1 CASSQVTGANTEAFF TGCGCCAGCAGCCAAGTTACAGGGGCTAACACTGAAGCTTTCTTT
TRBD2 NA TRBJ2-2 TRBV4-1 CASSRRLAGTGELFF TGCGCCAGCAGCCGGAGACTAGCGGGCACCGGGGAGCTGTTTTTT
NA NA TRBJ1-1 TRBV2 CASSEVGGTEAFF TGTGCCAGCAGTGAAGTAGGGGGAACTGAAGCTTTCTTT
NA NA TRBJ1-5 TRBV2 CASSRGEQPQHF TGTGCCAGCAGTAGGGGGGAGCAGCCCCAGCATTTT
TRBD1 NA TRBJ2-3 TRBV4-1 CASSQPGQGTDTQYF TGCGCCAGCAGCCAGCCGGGACAGGGAACAGATACGCAGTATTTT
NA NA TRBJ1-1 TRBV5-1 CASPVDSNTEAFF TGCGCCAGCCCCGTAGACAGTAACACTGAAGCTTTCTTT
TRBD1 NA TRBJ1-1 TRBV9 CASSVATGVSTEAFF TGTGCCAGCAGCGTAGCTACAGGGGTGTCCACTGAAGCTTTCTTT
NA NA TRBJ2-3 TRBV20-1 CSASSRPGDTQYF TGCAGTGCTAGTTCCAGGCCAGGGGATACGCAGTATTTT